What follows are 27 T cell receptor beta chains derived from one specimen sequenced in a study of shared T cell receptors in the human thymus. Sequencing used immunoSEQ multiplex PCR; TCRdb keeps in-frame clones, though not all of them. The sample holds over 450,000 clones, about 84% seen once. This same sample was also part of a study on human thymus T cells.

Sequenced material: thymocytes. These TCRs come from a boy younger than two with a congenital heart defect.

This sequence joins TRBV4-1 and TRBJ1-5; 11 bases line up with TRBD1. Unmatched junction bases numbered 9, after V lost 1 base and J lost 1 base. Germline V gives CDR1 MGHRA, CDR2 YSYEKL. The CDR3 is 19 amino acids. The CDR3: CASSQVRTGGDGSNQPQHF. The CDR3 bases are TGCGCCAGCAGCCAAGTCCGGACAGGGGGCGACGGGAGCAATCAGCCCCAGCATTTT.

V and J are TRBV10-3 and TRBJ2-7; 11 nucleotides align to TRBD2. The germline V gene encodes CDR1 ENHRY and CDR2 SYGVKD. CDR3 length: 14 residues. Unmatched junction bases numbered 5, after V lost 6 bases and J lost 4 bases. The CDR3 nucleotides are TGTGCCATCAGGGCCGGGACTAGCGGTTACGAGCAGTACTTC. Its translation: CAIRAGTSGYEQYF.

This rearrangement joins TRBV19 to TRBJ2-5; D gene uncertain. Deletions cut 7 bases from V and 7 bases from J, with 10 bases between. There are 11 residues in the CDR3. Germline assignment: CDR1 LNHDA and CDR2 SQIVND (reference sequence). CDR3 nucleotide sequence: TGTGCCAGTACTTTCCCCAGGACCCAGTACTTC. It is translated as CASTFPRTQYF.

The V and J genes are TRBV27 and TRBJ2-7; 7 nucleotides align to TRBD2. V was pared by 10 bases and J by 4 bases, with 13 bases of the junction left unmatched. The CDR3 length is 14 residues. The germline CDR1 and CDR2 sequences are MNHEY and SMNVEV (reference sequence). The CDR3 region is CATKRLAVPYEQYF. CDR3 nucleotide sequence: TGTGCCACCAAAAGGCTAGCGGTGCCGTACGAGCAGTACTTC.

In DNA form, the CDR3 reads TGTGCCGCCGAAACAGGGGAGAGGTTTTGGAGAGCTTTCTTT. It specifies CAAETGERFWRAFF. The chain uses TRBV30 and TRBJ1-1; 7 bases line up with TRBD1. V lost 8 bases, J lost 10 bases, and 19 bases stayed unmatched. The germline V gene has CDR1 GTSNPN and CDR2 SVGIG (reference sequence). The CDR3 is 14 residues long.

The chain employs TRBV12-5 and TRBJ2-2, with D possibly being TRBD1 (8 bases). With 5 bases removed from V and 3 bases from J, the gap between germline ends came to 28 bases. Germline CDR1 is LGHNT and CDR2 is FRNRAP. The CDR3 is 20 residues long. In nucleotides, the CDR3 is TGTGCTAGTGGTCCGACGCCTCGGACAGGGCGAGCGGGGTACACCGGGGAGCTGTTTTTT. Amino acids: CASGPTPRTGRAGYTGELFF. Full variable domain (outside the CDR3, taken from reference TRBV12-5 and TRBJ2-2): DARVTQTPRHKVTEMGQEVTMRCQPILGHNTVFWYRQTMMQGLELLAYFRNRAPLDDSGMPKDRFSAEMPDATLATLKIQPSEPRDSAVYFCASGPTPRTGRAGYTGELFFGEGSRLTVL.

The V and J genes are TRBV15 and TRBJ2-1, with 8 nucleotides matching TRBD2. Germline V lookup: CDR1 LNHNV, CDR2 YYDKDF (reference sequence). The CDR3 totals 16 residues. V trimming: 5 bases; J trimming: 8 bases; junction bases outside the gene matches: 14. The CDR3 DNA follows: TGTGCCACCAGCCGGGAAGCGGGAGACGAGGGGGATGAGCAGTTCTTC. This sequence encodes CATSREAGDEGDEQFF. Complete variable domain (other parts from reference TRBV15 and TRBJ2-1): DAMVIQNPRYQVTQFGKPVTLSCSQTLNHNVMYWYQQKSSQAPKLLFHYYDKDFNNEADTPDNFQSRRPNTSFCFLDIRSPGLGDTAMYLCATSREAGDEGDEQFFGPGTRLTVL.

The CDR3 DNA reads TGCGCCAGCAGCCAAGAATCAGGGCTAGCGGGGGACGACGGGGAGCTGTTTTTT. Its translation is CASSQESGLAGDDGELFF. This sequence joins TRBV4-3 and TRBJ2-2, with 10 bases lining up with TRBD2. The CDR3 runs to 18 residues. Germline loops: CDR1 LGHNA, CDR2 YSLEER. Losses at the gene ends were 0 bases for V and 7 bases for J; bases not matched to a gene: 11.

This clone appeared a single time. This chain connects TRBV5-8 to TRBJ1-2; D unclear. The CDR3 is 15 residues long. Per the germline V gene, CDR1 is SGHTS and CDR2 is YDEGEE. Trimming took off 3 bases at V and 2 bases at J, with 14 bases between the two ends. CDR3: CASSSLAVSNYGYTF. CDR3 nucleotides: TGTGCCAGCAGCTCCCTGGCGGTCTCCAACTATGGCTACACCTTC.

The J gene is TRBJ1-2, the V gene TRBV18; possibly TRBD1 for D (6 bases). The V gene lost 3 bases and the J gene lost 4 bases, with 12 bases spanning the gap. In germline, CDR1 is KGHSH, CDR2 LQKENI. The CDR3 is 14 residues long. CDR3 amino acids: CASSPRTDSYGYTF. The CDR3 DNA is TGTGCCAGCTCACCTAGGACAGACTCCTATGGCTACACCTTC.

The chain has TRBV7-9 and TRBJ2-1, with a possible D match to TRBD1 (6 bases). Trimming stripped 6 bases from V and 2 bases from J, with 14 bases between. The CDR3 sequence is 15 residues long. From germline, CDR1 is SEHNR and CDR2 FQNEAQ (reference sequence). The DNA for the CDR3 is TGTGCCAGCAGGGGGGACACCCAAGCCTACAATGAGCAGTTCTTC. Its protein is CASRGDTQAYNEQFF.

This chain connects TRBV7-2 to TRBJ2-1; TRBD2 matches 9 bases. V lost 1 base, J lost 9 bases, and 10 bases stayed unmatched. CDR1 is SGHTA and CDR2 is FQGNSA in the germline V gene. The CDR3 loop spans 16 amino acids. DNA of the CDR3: TGTGCCAGCAGCTTAGGAGAGGGCGGGAGGGCCTTTGAGCAGTTCTTC. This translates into CASSLGEGGRAFEQFF.

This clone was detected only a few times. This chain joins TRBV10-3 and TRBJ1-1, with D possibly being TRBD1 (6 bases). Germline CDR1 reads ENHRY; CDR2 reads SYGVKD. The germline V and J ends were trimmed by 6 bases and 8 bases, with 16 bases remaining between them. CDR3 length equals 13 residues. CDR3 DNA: TGTGCCATCAGGGCTAATCGGACAGCCGAAGCTTTCTTT. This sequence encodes CAIRANRTAEAFF.

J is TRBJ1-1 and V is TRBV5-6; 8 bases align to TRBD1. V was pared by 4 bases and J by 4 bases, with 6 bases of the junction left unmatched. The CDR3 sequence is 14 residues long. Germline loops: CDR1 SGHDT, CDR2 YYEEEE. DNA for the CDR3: TGTGCCAGCAGCCCTCCCGGGACAGGCACTGAAGCTTTCTTT. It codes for CASSPPGTGTEAFF.

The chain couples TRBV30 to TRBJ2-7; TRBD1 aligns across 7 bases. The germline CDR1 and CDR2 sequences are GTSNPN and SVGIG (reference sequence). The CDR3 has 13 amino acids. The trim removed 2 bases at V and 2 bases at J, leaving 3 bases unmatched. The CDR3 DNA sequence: TGTGCCTGGAGTTTTACAGGGGCCTACGAGCAGTACTTC. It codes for CAWSFTGAYEQYF.

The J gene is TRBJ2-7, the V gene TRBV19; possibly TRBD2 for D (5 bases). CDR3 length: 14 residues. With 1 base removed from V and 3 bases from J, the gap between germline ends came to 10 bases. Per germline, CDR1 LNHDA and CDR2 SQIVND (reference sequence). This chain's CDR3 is CASSIGSGVYEQYF. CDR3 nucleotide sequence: TGTGCCAGTAGTATAGGATCCGGGGTCTACGAGCAGTACTTC. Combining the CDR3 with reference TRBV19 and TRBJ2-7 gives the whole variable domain DGGITQSPKYLFRKEGQNVTLSCEQNLNHDAMYWYRQDPGQGLRLIYYSQIVNDFQKGDIAEGYSVSREKKESFPLTVTSAQKNPTAFYLCASSIGSGVYEQYFGPGTRLTVT.

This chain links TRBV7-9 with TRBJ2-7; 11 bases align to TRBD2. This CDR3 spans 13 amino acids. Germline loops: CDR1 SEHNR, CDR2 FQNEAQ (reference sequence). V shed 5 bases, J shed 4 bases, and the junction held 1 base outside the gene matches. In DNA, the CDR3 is TGTGCCAGCAGCAGGACTAGCGGGTACGAGCAGTACTTC. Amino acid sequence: CASSRTSGYEQYF.

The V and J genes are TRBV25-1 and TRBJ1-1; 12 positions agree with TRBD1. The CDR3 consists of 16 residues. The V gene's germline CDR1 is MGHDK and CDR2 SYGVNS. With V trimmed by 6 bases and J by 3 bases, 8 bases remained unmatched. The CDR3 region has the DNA TGTGCCAGCAGCCGGGGGACAGGGGGCCCGGACACTGAAGCTTTCTTT. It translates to CASSRGTGGPDTEAFF.

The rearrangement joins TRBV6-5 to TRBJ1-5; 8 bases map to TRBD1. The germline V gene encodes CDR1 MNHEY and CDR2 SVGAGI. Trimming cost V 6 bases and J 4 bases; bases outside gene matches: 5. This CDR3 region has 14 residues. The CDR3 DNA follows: TGTGCCAGCAGACAGGGGGTCGGAAATCAGCCCCAGCATTTT. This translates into CASRQGVGNQPQHF.

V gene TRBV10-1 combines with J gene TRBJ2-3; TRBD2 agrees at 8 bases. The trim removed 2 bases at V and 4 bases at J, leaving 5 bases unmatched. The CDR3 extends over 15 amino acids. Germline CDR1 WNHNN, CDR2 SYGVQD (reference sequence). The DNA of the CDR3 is TGCGCCAGCAGTGAGATAGCGGGAAGGTCAGATACGCAGTATTTT. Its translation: CASSEIAGRSDTQYF.

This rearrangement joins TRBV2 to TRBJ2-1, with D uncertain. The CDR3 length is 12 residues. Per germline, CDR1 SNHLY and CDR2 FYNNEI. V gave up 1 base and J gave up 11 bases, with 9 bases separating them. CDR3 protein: CASSEGDTKQFF. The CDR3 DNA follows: TGTGCCAGCAGTGAAGGAGACACAAAGCAGTTCTTC.

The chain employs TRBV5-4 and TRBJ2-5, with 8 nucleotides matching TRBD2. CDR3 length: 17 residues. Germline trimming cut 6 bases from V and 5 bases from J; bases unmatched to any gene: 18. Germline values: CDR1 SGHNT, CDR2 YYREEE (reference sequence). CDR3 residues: CASTCSGSGRVEETQYF. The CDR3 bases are TGTGCCAGCACGTGTAGTGGGAGCGGGAGAGTAGAGGAGACCCAGTACTTC.

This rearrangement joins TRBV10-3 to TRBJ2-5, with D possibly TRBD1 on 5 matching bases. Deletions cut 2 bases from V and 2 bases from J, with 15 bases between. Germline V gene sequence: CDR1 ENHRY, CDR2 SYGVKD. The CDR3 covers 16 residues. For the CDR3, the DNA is TGTGCCATCAGTGAGCCAGCGAAGGGGATGCAAGAGACCCAGTACTTC. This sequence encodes CAISEPAKGMQETQYF.

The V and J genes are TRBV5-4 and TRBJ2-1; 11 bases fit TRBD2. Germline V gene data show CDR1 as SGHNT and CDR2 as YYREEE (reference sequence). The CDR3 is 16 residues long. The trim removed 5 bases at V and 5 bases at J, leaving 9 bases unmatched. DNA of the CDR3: TGTGCCAGCAGGGATCCGAGGACTAGCGGGCACAATGAGCAGTTCTTC. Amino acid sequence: CASRDPRTSGHNEQFF.

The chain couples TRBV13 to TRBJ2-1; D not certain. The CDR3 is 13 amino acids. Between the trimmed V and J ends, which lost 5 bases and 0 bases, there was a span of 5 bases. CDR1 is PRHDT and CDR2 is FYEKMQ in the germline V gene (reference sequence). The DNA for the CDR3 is TGTGCCAGCAGCCCCAGCTCCTACAATGAGCAGTTCTTC. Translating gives CASSPSSYNEQFF.

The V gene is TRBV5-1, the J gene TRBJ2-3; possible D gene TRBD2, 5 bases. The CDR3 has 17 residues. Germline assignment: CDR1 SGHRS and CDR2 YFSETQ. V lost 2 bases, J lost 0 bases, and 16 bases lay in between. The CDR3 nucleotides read TGCGCCAGCAGCTTCCATCCTGCAGCGGAGAGCACAGATACGCAGTATTTT. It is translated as CASSFHPAAESTDTQYF.

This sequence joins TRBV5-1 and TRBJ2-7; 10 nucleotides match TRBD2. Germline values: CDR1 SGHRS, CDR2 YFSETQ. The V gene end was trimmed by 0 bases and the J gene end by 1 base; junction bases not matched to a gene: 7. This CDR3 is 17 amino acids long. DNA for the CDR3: TGCGCCAGCAGCTTGGAGGCTAGCGGGAGCATATCCTACGAGCAGTACTTC. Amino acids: CASSLEASGSISYEQYF.